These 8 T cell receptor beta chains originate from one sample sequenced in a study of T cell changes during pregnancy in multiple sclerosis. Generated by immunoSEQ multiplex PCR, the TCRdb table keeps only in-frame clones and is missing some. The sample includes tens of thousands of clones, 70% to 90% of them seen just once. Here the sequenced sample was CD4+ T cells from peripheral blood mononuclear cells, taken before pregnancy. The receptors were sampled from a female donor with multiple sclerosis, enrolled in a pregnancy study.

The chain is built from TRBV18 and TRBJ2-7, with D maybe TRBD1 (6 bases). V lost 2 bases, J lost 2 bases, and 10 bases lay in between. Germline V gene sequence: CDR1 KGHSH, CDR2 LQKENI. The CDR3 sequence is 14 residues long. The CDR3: CASSPTRGAYEQYF. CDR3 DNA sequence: TGTGCCAGCTCACCAACCAGGGGAGCCTACGAGCAGTACTTC.

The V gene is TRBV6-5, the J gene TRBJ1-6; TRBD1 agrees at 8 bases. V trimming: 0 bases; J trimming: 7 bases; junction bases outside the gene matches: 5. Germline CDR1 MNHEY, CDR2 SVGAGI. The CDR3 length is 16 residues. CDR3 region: CASSYSRQGANSPLHF. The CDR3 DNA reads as TGTGCCAGCAGTTACTCGAGGCAGGGGGCAAATTCACCCCTCCACTTT.

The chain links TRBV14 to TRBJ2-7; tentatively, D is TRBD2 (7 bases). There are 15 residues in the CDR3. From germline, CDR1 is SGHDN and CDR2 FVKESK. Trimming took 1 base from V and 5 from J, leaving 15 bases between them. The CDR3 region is CASSQVGGGGDEQYF. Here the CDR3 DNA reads TGTGCCAGCAGCCAAGTTGGGGGGGGCGGCGACGAGCAGTACTTC.

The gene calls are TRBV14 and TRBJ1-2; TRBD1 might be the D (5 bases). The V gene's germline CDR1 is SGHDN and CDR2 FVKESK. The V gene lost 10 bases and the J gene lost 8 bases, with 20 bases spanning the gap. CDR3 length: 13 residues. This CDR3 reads CAKPIVREAGYTF. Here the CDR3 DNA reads TGTGCCAAACCGATTGTCAGGGAGGCGGGCTACACCTTC.

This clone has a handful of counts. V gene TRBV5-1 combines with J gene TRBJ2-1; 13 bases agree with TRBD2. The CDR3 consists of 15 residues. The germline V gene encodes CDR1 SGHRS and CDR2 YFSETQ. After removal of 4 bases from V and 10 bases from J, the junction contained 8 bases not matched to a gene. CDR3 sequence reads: CASSLLTSGGPEQFF. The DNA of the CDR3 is TGCGCCAGCAGCCTCCTGACTAGCGGGGGGCCGGAGCAGTTCTTC.

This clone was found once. The CDR3 sequence is CASSPVRGAGYTDTQYF. CDR3 in DNA: TGTGCCAGCAGTCCCGTGCGGGGGGCTGGATACACAGATACGCAGTATTTT. The genes are TRBV28 and TRBJ2-3; TRBD2 agrees at 8 bases. The CDR3 consists of 17 residues. Trimming at V came to 5 bases and at J to 2 bases, leaving 12 bases not matched to a gene. Germline CDR1 is MDHEN and CDR2 is SYDVKM.

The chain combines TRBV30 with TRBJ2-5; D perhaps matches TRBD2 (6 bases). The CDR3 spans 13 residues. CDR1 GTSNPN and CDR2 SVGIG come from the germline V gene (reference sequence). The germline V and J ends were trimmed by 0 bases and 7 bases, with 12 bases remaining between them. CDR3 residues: CAWSVRRVGTQYF. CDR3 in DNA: TGTGCCTGGAGTGTACGGAGGGTAGGGACCCAGTACTTC.

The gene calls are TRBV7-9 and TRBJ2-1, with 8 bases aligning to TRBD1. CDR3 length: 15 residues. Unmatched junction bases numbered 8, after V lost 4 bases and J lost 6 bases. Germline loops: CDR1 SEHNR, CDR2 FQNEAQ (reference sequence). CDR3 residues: CASSSPDRDPNEQFF. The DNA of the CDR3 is TGTGCCAGCAGCTCCCCGGACAGGGATCCCAATGAGCAGTTCTTC.